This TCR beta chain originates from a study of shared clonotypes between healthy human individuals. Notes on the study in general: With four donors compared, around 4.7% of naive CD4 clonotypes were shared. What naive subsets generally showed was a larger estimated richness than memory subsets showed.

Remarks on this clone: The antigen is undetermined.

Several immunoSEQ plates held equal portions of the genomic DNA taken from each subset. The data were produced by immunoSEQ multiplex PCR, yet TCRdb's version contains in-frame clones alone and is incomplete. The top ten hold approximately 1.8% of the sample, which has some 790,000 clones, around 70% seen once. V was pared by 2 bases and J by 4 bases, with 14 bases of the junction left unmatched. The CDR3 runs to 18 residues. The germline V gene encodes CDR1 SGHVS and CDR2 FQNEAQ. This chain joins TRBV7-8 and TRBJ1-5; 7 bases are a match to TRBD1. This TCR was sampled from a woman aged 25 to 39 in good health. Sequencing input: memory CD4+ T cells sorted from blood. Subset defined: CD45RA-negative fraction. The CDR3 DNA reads TGTGCCAGCAGCTTATCAGGGGGGACCGGAGTCGGGAATCAGCCCCAGCATTTT. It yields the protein CASSLSGGTGVGNQPQHF.